A selection of T cell receptor beta chains follows, all from one sample in a study of T cells after yellow fever vaccination. Each CDR3 protein gets one entry after TCRdb re-called the 5' RACE reads with MiXCR. This table has 100,000 to 150,000 distinct CDR3 sequences, under 8.5% appearing once. The sample was CD4+ T cells sorted from PBMCs, taken 10 days after the first yellow fever vaccination. These receptor sequences come from a young man who received the YFV17D yellow fever vaccine. Each CDR3 is given with its conserved first and last residue. D genes are given only for firm matches. The size of a clone is reported for some rows only, either as once, few or many, or as a class for expanded clones.

D: TRBD1
size: many
V: TRBV6-1
J: TRBJ1-5
CDR3: CASSEDRGHNQPQHF
DNA: TGTGCCAGCAGTGAGGACAGGGGCCACAATCAGCCCCAGCATTTT

D: TRBD2
size: many
V: TRBV7-7
J: TRBJ2-2
CDR3: CASSPTSGANTGELFF
DNA: TGTGCCAGCAGCCCAACTAGCGGGGCGAACACCGGGGAGCTGTTTTTT

D: .
size: many
V: TRBV6-1
J: TRBJ1-1
CDR3: CASSQGIDTEAFF
DNA: TGTGCCAGCAGCCAGGGGATCGACACTGAAGCTTTCTTT

D: TRBD1
size: many
V: TRBV5-1
J: TRBJ2-2
CDR3: CASTGSGQGASTGELFF
DNA: TGCGCCAGCACCGGGTCCGGACAGGGGGCAAGCACCGGGGAGCTGTTTTTT

D: .
size: many
V: TRBV7-9
J: TRBJ1-2
CDR3: CASSGRVRAFYGYTF
DNA: TGTGCCAGCAGCGGAAGGGTTCGGGCATTCTATGGCTACACCTTC

D: TRBD1
size: many
V: TRBV5-1
J: TRBJ1-6
CDR3: CASSRQGQNSPLHF
DNA: TGCGCCAGCAGCCGACAGGGGCAGAATTCACCCCTCCACTTT

D: .
size: many
V: TRBV12-3/TRBV12-4
J: TRBJ1-4
CDR3: CASTFQWKKGEKLFF
DNA: TGTGCCAGCACCTTTCAGTGGAAAAAGGGGGAAAAACTGTTTTTT

D: TRBD1
size: .
V: TRBV7-7
J: TRBJ1-5
CDR3: CASTLELRDRGPSNQPQHF
DNA: TGTGCTAGCACCTTAGAACTCCGGGACAGGGGCCCCTCCAATCAGCCCCAGCATTTT

D: .
size: many
V: TRBV28
J: TRBJ2-1
CDR3: CASTGLPSYNEQFF
DNA: TGTGCCAGCACCGGACTGCCCTCCTACAATGAGCAGTTCTTC

D: TRBD1
size: many
V: TRBV20-1
J: TRBJ2-7
CDR3: CSARPGTGLSEQYF
DNA: TGCAGTGCTAGACCCGGGACAGGGCTTAGCGAGCAGTACTTC

D: .
size: few
V: TRBV7-2
J: TRBJ1-1
CDR3: CASSLVFMNTEAFF
DNA: TGTGCCAGCAGCTTAGTCTTTATGAACACTGAAGCTTTCTTT

D: .
size: many
V: TRBV9
J: TRBJ2-3
CDR3: CASSRTGTPTSYRVRDTQYF
DNA: TGTGCCAGCAGTCGAACCGGGACTCCAACTAGTTATCGCGTCCGAGATACGCAGTATTTT

D: .
size: few
V: TRBV20-1
J: TRBJ1-1
CDR3: CSARVRGTTTEAFF
DNA: TGCAGTGCTAGAGTGAGGGGGACAACCACTGAAGCTTTCTTT

D: .
size: many
V: TRBV5-1
J: TRBJ1-4
CDR3: CASSPEEHGNEKLFF
DNA: TGCGCCAGCAGCCCGGAGGAACACGGTAATGAAAAACTGTTTTTT

D: .
size: .
V: TRBV12-1
J: TRBJ2-3
CDR3: CASSPGGPSSGSTDTQYF
DNA: TGTGCCAGCAGCCCCGGGGGCCCCTCTAGCGGATCCACAGATACGCAGTATTTT

D: .
size: .
V: TRBV12-3/TRBV12-4
J: TRBJ2-2
CDR3: CASSRSVGSSNTGELFF
DNA: TGTGCCAGCAGTCGCTCCGTAGGGAGCTCGAACACCGGGGAGCTGTTTTTT

D: TRBD2
size: few
V: TRBV20-1
J: TRBJ2-5
CDR3: CSARGGIYEDQYF
DNA: TGCAGTGCTAGGGGGGGGATATATGAAGACCAGTACTTC

D: TRBD2
size: many
V: TRBV5-6
J: TRBJ2-2
CDR3: CASSLLGLAGPGELFF
DNA: TGTGCCAGCAGCTTGCTGGGACTAGCGGGGCCCGGGGAGCTGTTTTTT

D: TRBD2
size: many
V: TRBV6-2/TRBV6-3
J: TRBJ2-3
CDR3: CASSTTTLAGSSTDTQYF
DNA: TGTGCCAGCAGTACAACCACACTAGCGGGGAGCAGCACAGATACGCAGTATTTT

D: .
size: many
V: TRBV7-2
J: TRBJ1-6
CDR3: CASSLMDSYNSPLHF
DNA: TGTGCCAGCAGCCTAATGGACTCCTATAATTCACCCCTCCACTTT

D: .
size: many
V: TRBV20-1
J: TRBJ1-1
CDR3: CSAQVPGHRNTEAFF
DNA: TGCAGTGCCCAAGTACCGGGACACAGGAACACTGAAGCTTTCTTT

D: .
size: many
V: TRBV5-1
J: TRBJ2-6
CDR3: CASSLALVLGANVLTF
DNA: TGCGCCAGCAGCTTGGCCCTGGTTCTTGGGGCCAACGTCCTGACTTTC

D: .
size: many
V: TRBV20-1
J: TRBJ2-2
CDR3: CSAIHRPGTGELFF
DNA: TGCAGTGCGATCCACCGGCCCGGCACCGGGGAGCTGTTTTTT

D: .
size: many
V: TRBV4-3
J: TRBJ2-2
CDR3: CASSQGLVENTGELFF
DNA: TGCGCCAGCAGCCAAGGATTAGTGGAGAACACCGGGGAGCTGTTTTTT

D: .
size: many
V: TRBV5-1
J: TRBJ2-4
CDR3: CASSPPASVIQYF
DNA: TGCGCCAGCAGCCCCCCGGCGAGCGTCATTCAGTACTTC

D: .
size: few
V: TRBV4-3
J: TRBJ1-6
CDR3: CASSQDFAGYNSPLHF
DNA: TGCGCCAGCAGCCAAGATTTTGCAGGGTATAATTCACCCCTCCACTTT

D: .
size: many
V: TRBV5-1
J: TRBJ1-2
CDR3: CASRFEQGRYGYTF
DNA: TGCGCCAGCAGATTTGAACAGGGAAGGTATGGCTACACCTTC

D: .
size: few
V: TRBV7-6
J: TRBJ1-1
CDR3: CASSPRGAWTFF
DNA: TGTGCCAGCAGCCCTAGAGGCGCGTGGACTTTCTTT